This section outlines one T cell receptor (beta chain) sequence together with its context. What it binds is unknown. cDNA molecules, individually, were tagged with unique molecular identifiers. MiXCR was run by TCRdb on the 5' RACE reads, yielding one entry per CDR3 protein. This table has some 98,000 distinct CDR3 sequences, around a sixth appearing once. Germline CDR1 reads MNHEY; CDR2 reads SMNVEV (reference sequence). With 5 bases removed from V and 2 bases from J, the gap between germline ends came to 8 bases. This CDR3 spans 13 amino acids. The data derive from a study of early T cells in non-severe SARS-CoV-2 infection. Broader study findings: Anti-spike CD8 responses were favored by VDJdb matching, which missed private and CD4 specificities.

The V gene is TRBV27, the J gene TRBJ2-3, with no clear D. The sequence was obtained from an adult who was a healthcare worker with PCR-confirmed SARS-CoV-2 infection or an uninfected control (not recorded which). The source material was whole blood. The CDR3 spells CASSIRPTDTQYF. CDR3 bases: TGTGCCAGCAGTATCAGACCCACAGATACGCAGTATTTT.